What follows are 5 T cell receptor beta chains derived from one specimen sequenced in a study of vaccination and CD4 T cells after COVID-19. Indicated treatment: approximately nine-day PBMC culture with coronavirus spike peptide pools or control peptides (ViraFEST assay). Their specific antigens are unknown. Cultured CD4+ T-cell DNA underwent Oncomine TCR Beta short-read sequencing. TCRdb re-called the PCR reads through MiXCR, storing one row per CDR3 protein. The sample contains about 6,800 distinct CDR3 sequences, less than 30% of which appear only once. The starting material was CD4+ T cells from blood, cultured in vitro, obtained after SARS-CoV-2 vaccination. Receptors originate from a human donor who had recovered from COVID-19.

The J gene is TRBJ2-7, the V gene TRBV18; 9 bases are shared with TRBD1. V was clipped by 4 bases and J by 1 base; unmatched bases: 5. The CDR3 contains 15 residues. Germline assignment: CDR1 KGHSH and CDR2 LQKENI. CDR3 sequence (DNA): TGTGCCAGCTCACGAGGTGGGACAGGGTCCTACGAGCAGTACTTC. This translates into CASSRGGTGSYEQYF.

This clonotype rates as medium-sized. The chain links TRBV7-9 to TRBJ2-5; tentative D call: TRBD1 (6 bases). The germline CDR1 and CDR2 sequences are SEHNR and FQNEAQ (reference sequence). This CDR3 contains 14 residues. The V gene lost 2 bases and the J gene lost 6 bases, with 13 bases spanning the gap. The CDR3 protein is CASSLLQGVQTQYF. CDR3 nucleotide sequence: TGTGCCAGCAGCTTATTACAGGGTGTCCAGACCCAGTACTTC.

Sample share makes this clonotype medium-sized. The J gene is TRBJ1-1, the V gene TRBV28; perhaps TRBD1 as D (5 bases). This CDR3 has 15 residues. The germline CDR1 and CDR2 sequences are MDHEN and SYDVKM. Trimming cost V 2 bases and J 4 bases, with 14 bases left between them. The CDR3 reads CASSLNTGRGTEAFF. The CDR3 DNA reads as TGTGCCAGCAGTTTAAACACGGGGCGGGGCACTGAAGCTTTCTTT. Looking up the rest from reference TRBV28 and TRBJ1-1 gives the full variable domain: DVKVTQSSRYLVKRTGEKVFLECVQDMDHENMFWYRQDPGLGLRLIYFSYDVKMKEKGDIPEGYSVSREKKERFSLILESASTNQTSMYLCASSLNTGRGTEAFFGQGTRLTVV.

This chain uses TRBV6-2 or TRBV6-3 with TRBJ2-5; no clear D. Trimming took off 6 bases at V and 1 base at J, with 15 bases between the two ends. The V gene's germline CDR1 is MNHEY and CDR2 SVGEGT. The CDR3 runs 15 residues. The CDR3 nucleotides read TGTGCCAGCAGAGACCGACGGATTCTCCAAGAGACCCAGTACTTC. Residues: CASRDRRILQETQYF.

The V call is TRBV6-5, the J call TRBJ2-3; TRBD2 matches 8 bases. Germline CDR1 is MNHEY and CDR2 is SVGAGI. V shed 2 bases, J shed 1 base, and the junction held 2 bases outside the gene matches. The length of the CDR3 is 15 residues. CDR3 DNA sequence: TGTGCCAGCAGTTACAGGCGGGGGGGCACAGATACGCAGTATTTT. This translates into CASSYRRGGTDTQYF.